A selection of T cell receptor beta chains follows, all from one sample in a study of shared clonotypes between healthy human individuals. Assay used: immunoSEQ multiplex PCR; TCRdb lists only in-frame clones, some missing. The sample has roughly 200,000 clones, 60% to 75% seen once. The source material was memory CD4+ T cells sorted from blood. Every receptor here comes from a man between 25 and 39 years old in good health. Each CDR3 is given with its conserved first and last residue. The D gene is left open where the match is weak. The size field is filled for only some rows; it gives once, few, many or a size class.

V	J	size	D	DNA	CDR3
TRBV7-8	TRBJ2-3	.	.	TGTGCCAGCAGCTTAGTTAGGACAAATACGCAGTATTTT	CASSLVRTNTQYF
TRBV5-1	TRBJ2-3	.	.	TGCGCCAGCAAGACCCAGGCCGGAACAAATACGCAGTATTTT	CASKTQAGTNTQYF
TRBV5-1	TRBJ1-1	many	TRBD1	TGCGCCAGCAGCTTGGCCTTGGGCAGGGGGCAAGGTGAAGCTTTCTTT	CASSLALGRGQGEAFF
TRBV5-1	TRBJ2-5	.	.	TGCGCCAGCAGCGCCGGACCAATACAAGAGACCCAGTACTTC	CASSAGPIQETQYF
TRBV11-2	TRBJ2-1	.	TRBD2	TGTGCCAGCAGCTCCTTAGCGGGAGTTCAATACAATGAGCAGTTCTTC	CASSSLAGVQYNEQFF
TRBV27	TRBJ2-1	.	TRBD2	TGTGCCAGCAGTTACTCCTCGGGAAACCTAGCGGGAGCGACCTTCTACAATGAGCAGTTCTTC	CASSYSSGNLAGATFYNEQFF
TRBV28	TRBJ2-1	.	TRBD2	TGTGCCAGCGTCGAGTCGACTAGCGGGATCTACAATGAGCAGTTCTTC	CASVESTSGIYNEQFF
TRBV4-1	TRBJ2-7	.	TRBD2	TGCGCCAGCAGCCAAGAATCTCGGAGGGGCGGGGTAGCGGGGGCCTACGAGCAGTACTTC	CASSQESRRGGVAGAYEQYF
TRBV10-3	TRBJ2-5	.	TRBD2	TGTGCCATCAGTGCCGGGGGGGAGCAAGAGACCCAGTACTTC	CAISAGGEQETQYF
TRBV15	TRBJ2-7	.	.	TGTGCCACCAGCAGAGATAAAGGGAGACCCTACGAGCAGTACTTC	CATSRDKGRPYEQYF
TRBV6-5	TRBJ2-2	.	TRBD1	TGTGCCTCGGGACAGACGAACACCGGGGAGCTGTTTTTT	CASGQTNTGELFF
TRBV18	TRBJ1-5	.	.	TGTGCCAGCTCACCATTGGGAGTAGATCAGCCCCAGCATTTT	CASSPLGVDQPQHF
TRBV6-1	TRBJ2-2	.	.	TGTGCCAGCAGTGAAGGGGGTCCAACCGGGGAGCTGTTTTTT	CASSEGGPTGELFF
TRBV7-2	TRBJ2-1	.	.	TGTGCCAGCAGCTTAGAACCAAGTCATGAGCAGTTCTTC	CASSLEPSHEQFF
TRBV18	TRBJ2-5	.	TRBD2	TGTGCCAGCTCACCGGGACTAGCCCAAGAGACCCAGTACTTC	CASSPGLAQETQYF
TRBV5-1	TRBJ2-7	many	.	TGCGCCAGCAGCTTGGGTTCTTTGGGCGGGGAGCAGTACTTC	CASSLGSLGGEQYF
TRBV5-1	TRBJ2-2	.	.	TGCGCCAGCAGCTTGGAACAGGGAGCGACCGGGGAGCTGTTTTTT	CASSLEQGATGELFF
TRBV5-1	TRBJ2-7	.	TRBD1	TGCGCCAGCAGCTTGAATCAGGGGGCGTCCTACGAGCAGTACTTC	CASSLNQGASYEQYF
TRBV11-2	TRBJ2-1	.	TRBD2	TGTGCCAGCAGCTTCCGGGAGGGGTCCTACAATGAGCAGTTCTTC	CASSFREGSYNEQFF
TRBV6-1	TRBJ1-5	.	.	TGTGCCAGCAGTGCCACTAGACAGAGCAATCAGCCCCAGCATTTT	CASSATRQSNQPQHF
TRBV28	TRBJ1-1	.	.	TGTGCCAGCAGTTTTGGGGGTCCCACTGAAGTTTTCTTT	CASSFGGPTEVFF
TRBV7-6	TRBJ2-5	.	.	TGTGCCAGCAGCCCCCGACGGACCATCCAAGAGACCCAGTACTTC	CASSPRRTIQETQYF
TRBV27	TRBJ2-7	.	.	TGTGCCAGCAGTTTATCGACGGGATTGTCCGAGCAGTACTTC	CASSLSTGLSEQYF
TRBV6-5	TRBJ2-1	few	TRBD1	TGTGCCAGCAGTTTCGGACAGGCGAACAATGAGCAGTTCTTC	CASSFGQANNEQFF
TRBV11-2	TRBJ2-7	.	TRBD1	TGTGCCAGCAGCTCTGGGACAGGCGACTACGAGCAGTACTTC	CASSSGTGDYEQYF
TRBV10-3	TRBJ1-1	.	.	TGTGCCATCAGGGGGCCCATGAACACTGAAGCTTTCTTT	CAIRGPMNTEAFF
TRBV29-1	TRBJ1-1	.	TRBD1	TGCAGCGCACAGGGGCCTACCGGGATGACTTTCTTT	CSAQGPTGMTFF